This T cell receptor beta chain was identified during a study of healthy donors' naive CD4 and CD8 T cells. In germline, CDR1 is KGHSH, CDR2 LQKENI. The length of the CDR3 is 18 residues. V shed 6 bases, J shed 2 bases, and the junction held 17 bases outside the gene matches. A linear amplification protocol produced the TCR libraries from 400 to 550 ng of total RNA. From the reads, TCRdb called clonotypes with MiXCR, one entry per CDR3 protein. The data contain approximately 180,000 distinct CDR3 sequences, 65% to 80% of them singletons. V and J are TRBV18 and TRBJ2-3; the match to TRBD1 covers 7 bases. The source of this sequence is a pool of human donors in good health; the sample pools cells from several healthy donors. The specimen was naive CD4+ and CD8+ T cells sorted from blood, pooled from several donors. The CDR3 DNA follows: TGTGCCAGCTCGGGCGTATCTCGACAGGGAATCACCACAGATACGCAGTATTTT. Its translation is CASSGVSRQGITTDTQYF.